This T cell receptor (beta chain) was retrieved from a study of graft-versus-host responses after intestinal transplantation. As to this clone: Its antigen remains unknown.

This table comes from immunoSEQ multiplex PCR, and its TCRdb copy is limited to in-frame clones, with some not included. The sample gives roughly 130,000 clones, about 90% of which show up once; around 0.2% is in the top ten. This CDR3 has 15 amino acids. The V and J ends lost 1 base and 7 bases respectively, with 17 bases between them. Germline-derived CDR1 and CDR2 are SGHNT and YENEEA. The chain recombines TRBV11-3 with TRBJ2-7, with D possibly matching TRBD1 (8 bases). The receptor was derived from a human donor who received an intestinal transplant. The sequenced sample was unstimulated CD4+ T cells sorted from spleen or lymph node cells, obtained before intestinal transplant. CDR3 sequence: CASSLGTTGGAEQYF. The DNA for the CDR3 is TGTGCCAGCAGCTTAGGGACAACAGGGGGGGCGGAGCAGTACTTC.